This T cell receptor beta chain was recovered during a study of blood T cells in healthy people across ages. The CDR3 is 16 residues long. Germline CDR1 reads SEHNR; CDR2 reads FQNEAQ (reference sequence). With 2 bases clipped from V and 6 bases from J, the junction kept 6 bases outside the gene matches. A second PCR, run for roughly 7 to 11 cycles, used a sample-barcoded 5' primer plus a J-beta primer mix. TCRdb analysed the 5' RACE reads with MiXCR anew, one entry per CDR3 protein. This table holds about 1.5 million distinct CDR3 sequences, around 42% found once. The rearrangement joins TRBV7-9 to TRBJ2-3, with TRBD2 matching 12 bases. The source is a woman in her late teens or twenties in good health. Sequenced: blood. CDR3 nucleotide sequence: TGTGCCAGCAGCTTATTGACTAGCGGGGGACCCGATACGCAGTATTTT. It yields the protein CASSLLTSGGPDTQYF.